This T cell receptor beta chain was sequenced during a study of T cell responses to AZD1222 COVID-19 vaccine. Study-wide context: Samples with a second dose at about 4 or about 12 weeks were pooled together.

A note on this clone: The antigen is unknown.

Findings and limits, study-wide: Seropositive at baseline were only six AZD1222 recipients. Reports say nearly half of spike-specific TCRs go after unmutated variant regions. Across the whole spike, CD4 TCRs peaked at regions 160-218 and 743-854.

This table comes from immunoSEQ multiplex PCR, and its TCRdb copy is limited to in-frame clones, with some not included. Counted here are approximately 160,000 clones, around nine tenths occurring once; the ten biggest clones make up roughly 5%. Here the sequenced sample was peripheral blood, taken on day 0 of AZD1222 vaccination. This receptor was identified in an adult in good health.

The CDR3 sequence: CASATILAGGNGEQFF. The CDR3 DNA sequence: TGTGCCAGCGCTACTATTCTAGCGGGGGGGAATGGCGAGCAGTTCTTC. V usage is TRBV19 and J usage is TRBJ2-1, with 12 bases fitting TRBD2. There are 16 residues in the CDR3. The trim removed 9 bases at V and 10 bases at J, leaving 16 bases unmatched. Germline V lookup: CDR1 LNHDA, CDR2 SQIVND (reference sequence). Full variable domain (remainder filled in from reference TRBV19 and TRBJ2-1): DGGITQSPKYLFRKEGQNVTLSCEQNLNHDAMYWYRQDPGQGLRLIYYSQIVNDFQKGDIAEGYSVSREKKESFPLTVTSAQKNPTAFYLCASATILAGGNGEQFFGPGTRLTVL.